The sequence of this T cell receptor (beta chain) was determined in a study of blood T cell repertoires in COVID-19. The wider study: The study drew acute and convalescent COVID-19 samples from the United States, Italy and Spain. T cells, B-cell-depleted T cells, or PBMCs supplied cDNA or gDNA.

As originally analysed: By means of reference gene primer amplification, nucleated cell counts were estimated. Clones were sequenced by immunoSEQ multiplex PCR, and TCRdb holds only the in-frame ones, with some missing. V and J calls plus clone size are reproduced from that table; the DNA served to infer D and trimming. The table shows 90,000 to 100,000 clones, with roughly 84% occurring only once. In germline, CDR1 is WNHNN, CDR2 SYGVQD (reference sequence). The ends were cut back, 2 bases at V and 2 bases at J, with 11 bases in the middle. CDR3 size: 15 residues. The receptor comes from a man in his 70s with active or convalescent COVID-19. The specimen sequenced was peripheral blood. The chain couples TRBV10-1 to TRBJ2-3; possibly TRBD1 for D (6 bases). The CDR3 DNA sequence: TGCGCCAGCAGTGAGGGGGGCCACCTCACAGATACGCAGTATTTT. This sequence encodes CASSEGGHLTDTQYF.